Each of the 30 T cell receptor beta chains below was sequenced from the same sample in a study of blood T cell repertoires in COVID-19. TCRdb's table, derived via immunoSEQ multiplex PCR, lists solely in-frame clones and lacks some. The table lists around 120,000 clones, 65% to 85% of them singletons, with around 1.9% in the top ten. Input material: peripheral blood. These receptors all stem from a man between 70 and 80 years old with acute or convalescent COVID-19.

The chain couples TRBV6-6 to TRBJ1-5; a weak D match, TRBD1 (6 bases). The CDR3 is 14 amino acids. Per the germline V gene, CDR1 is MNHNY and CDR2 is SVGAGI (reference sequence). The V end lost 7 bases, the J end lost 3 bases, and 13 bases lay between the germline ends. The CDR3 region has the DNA TGTGCCAGCACCCCCGGACAGCTCAATCAGCCCCAGCATTTT. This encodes CASTPGQLNQPQHF.

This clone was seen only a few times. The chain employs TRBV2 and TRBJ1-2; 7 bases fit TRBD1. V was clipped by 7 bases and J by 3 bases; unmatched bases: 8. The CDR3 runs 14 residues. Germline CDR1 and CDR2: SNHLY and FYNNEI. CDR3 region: CASTRQGWDYGYTF. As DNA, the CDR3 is TGTGCCAGCACTCGACAGGGTTGGGACTATGGCTACACCTTC.

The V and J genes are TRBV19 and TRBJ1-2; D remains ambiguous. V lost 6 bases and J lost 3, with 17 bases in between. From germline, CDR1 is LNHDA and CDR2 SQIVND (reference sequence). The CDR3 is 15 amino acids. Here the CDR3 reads CASRLRSSYDYGYTF. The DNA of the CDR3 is TGTGCCAGTAGGCTACGGAGTAGCTATGACTATGGCTACACCTTC.

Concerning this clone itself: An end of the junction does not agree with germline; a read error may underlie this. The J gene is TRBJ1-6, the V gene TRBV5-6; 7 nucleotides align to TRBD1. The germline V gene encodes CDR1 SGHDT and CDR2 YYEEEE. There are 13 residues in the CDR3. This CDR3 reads CASSLTGDSSLHF. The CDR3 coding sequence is TGTGCCAGCAGCTTGACAGGGGATTCATCCCTCCACTTT.

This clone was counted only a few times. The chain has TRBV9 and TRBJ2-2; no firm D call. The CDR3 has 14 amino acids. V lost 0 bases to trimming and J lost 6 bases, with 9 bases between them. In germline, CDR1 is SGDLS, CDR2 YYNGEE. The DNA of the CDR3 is TGTGCCAGCAGCGTAGCTGAACAACCCGGGGAGCTGTTTTTT. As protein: CASSVAEQPGELFF.

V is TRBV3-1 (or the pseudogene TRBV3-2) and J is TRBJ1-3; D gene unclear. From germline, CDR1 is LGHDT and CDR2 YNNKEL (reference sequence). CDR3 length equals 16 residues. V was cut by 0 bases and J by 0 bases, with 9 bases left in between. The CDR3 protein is CASSQEDYPSGNTIYF. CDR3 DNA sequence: TGTGCCAGCAGCCAAGAGGACTACCCCTCTGGAAACACCATATATTTT.

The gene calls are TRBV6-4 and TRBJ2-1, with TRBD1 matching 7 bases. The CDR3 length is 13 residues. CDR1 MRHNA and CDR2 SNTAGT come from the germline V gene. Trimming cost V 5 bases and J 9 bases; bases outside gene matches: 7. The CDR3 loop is CASSKQGLGEQFF. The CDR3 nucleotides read TGTGCCAGCAGTAAACAGGGGCTGGGTGAGCAGTTCTTC.

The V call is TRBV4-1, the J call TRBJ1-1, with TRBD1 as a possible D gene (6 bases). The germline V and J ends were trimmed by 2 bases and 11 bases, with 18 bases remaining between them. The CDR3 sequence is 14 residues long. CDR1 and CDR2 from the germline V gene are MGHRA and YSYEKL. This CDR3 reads CASSQTGTGGLAFF. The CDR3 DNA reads TGCGCCAGCAGCCAAACAGGGACGGGAGGGCTCGCTTTCTTT.

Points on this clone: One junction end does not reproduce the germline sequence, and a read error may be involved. CDR3 in amino acids: CASSQDRGGKRFRRGAVF. CDR3 nucleotide sequence: TGTGCCAGCAGCCAAGACCGGGGGGGTAAAAGGTTTCGCCGGGGAGCTGTTTTT. The chain couples TRBV3-1 (or the pseudogene TRBV3-2) to TRBJ2-2, with 8 bases lining up with TRBD2. CDR3 length equals 18 residues. Germline loops: CDR1 LGHDT, CDR2 YNNKEL (reference sequence).

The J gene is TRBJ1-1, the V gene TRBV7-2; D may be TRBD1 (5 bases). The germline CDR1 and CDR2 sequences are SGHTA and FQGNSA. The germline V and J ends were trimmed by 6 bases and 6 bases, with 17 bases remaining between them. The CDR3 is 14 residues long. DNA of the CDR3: TGTGCCAGCAGTTTTTCCCCCGCGGGGGCTGAAGCTTTCTTT. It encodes CASSFSPAGAEAFF.

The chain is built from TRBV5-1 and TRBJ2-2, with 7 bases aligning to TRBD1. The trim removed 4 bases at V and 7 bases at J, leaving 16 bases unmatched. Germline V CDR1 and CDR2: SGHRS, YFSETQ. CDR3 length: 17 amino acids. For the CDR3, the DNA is TGCGCCAGCAGCCTCCCGCGCCAGAGGGGGCAGGTCGGGGAGCTGTTTTTT. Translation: CASSLPRQRGQVGELFF.

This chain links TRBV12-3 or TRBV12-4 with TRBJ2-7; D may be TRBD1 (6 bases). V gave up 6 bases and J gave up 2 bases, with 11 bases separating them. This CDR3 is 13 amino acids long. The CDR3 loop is CASSPGVPYEQYF. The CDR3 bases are TGTGCCAGCAGCCCAGGGGTTCCCTACGAGCAGTACTTC.

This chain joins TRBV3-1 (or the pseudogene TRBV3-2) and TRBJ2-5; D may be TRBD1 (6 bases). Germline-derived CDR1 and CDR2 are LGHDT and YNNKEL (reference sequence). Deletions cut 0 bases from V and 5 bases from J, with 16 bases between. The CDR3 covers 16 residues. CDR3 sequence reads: CASSQDRIGRGETQYF. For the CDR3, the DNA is TGTGCCAGCAGCCAAGATCGAATCGGTAGGGGGGAGACCCAGTACTTC.

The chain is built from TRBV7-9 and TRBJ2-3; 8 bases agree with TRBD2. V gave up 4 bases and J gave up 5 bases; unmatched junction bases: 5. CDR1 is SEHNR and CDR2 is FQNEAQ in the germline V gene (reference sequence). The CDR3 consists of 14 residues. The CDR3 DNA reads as TGTGCCAGCAGCTCCAGCGGGGGTAGAGATACGCAGTATTTT. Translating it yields CASSSSGGRDTQYF.

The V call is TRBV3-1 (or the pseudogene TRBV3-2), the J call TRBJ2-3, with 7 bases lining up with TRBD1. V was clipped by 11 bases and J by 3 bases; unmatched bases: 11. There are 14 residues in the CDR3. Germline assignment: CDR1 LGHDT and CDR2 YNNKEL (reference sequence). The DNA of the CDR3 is TGTGCCTGTGGGGCCAGGGGGTTTACAGATACGCAGTATTTT. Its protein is CACGARGFTDTQYF.

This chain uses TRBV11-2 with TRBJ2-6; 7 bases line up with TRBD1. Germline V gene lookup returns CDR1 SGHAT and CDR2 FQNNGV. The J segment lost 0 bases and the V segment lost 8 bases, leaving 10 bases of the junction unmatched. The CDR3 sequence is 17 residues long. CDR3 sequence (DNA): TGTGCCAGCCAGGACAGGCCCCAATTCTCTGGGGCCAACGTCCTGACTTTC. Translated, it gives CASQDRPQFSGANVLTF.

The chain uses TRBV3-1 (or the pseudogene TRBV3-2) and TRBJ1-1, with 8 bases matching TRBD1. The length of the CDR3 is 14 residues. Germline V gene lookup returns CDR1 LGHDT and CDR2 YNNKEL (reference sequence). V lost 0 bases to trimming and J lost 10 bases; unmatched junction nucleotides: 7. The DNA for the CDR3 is TGTGCCAGCAGCCAAGAGGGAGGACAGGGCGCAGCTTTCTTT. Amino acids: CASSQEGGQGAAFF.

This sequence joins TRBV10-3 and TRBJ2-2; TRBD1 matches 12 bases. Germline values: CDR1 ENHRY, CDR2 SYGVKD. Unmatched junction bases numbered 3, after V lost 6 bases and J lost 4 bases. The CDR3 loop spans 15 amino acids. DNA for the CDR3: TGTGCCATCAGACCGGGACAGGGGGCCACCGGGGAGCTGTTTTTT. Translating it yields CAIRPGQGATGELFF.

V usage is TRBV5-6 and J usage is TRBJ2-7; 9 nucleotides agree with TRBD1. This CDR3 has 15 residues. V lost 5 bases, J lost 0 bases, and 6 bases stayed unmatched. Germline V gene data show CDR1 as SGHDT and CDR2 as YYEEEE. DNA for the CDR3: TGTGCCAGCAGGACGGGACAGGGAATCTCCTACGAGCAGTACTTC. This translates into CASRTGQGISYEQYF.

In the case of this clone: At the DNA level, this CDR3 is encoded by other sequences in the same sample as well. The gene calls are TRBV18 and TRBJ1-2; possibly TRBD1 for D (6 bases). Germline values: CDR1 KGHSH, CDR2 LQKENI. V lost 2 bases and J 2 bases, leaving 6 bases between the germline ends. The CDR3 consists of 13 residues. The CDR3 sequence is CASSPGQNYGYTF. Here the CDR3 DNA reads TGTGCCAGCTCACCAGGACAGAACTATGGCTACACCTTC.

The CDR3 is CASSLRQGNTEAFF. CDR3 nucleotides: TGTGCCAGCAGTTTGCGTCAGGGGAACACTGAAGCTTTCTTT. This chain links TRBV28 with TRBJ1-1, with a weak D call TRBD1 (5 bases). Trimming cost V 3 bases and J 1 base, with 9 bases left between them. The CDR3 runs to 14 residues. Germline assignment: CDR1 MDHEN and CDR2 SYDVKM.

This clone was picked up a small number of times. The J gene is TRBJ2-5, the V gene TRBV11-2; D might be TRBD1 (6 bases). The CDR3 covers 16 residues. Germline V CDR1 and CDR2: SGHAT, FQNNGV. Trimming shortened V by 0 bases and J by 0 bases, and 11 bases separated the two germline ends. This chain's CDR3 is CASSLEGALNQETQYF. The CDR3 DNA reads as TGTGCCAGCAGCTTAGAGGGGGCACTAAACCAAGAGACCCAGTACTTC.

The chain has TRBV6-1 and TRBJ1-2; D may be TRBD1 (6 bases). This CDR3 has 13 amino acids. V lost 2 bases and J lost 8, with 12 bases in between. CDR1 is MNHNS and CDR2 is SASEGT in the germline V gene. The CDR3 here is CASSEQGPIGYTF. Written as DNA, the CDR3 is TGTGCCAGCAGTGAACAGGGGCCCATCGGCTACACCTTC.

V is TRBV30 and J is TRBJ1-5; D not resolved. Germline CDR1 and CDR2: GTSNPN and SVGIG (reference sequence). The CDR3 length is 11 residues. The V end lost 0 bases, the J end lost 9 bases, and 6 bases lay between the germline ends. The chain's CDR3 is CAWSVGGPQHF. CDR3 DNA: TGTGCCTGGAGTGTCGGCGGGCCCCAGCATTTT.

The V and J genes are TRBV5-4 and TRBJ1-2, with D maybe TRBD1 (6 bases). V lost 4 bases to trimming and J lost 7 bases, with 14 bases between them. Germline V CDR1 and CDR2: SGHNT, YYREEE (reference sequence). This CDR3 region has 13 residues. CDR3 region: CASSRGGDGGYTF. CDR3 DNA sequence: TGTGCCAGCAGCCGAGGGGGGGACGGTGGCTACACCTTC.

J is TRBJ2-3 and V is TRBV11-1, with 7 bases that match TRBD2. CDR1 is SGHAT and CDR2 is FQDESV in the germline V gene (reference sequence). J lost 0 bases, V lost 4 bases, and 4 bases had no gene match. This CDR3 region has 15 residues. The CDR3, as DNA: TGTGCCAGCAGCTGGGGGGGTTCTAGCACAGATACGCAGTATTTT. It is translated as CASSWGGSSTDTQYF.

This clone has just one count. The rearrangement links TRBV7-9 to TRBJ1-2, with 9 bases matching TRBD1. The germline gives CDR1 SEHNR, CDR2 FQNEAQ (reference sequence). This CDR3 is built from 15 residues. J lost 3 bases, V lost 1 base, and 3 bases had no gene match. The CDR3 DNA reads TGTGCCAGCAGCTTAGGATGGGACAGGGACTATGGCTACACCTTC. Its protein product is CASSLGWDRDYGYTF. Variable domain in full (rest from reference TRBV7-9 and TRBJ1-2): DTGVSQNPRHKITKRGQNVTFRCDPISEHNRLYWYRQTLGQGPEFLTYFQNEAQLEKSRLLSDRFSAERPKGSFSTLEIQRTEQGDSAMYLCASSLGWDRDYGYTFGSGTRLTVV.

The CDR3 DNA sequence: TGTGCCAGCAGCTTGCGGGACAGGGGGCTGTGGGGCTACACCTTC. Its protein is CASSLRDRGLWGYTF. The rearrangement links TRBV5-6 to TRBJ1-2, with 12 bases matching TRBD1. V shed 1 base, J shed 8 bases, and the junction held 6 bases outside the gene matches. In germline, CDR1 is SGHDT, CDR2 YYEEEE. This CDR3 spans 15 amino acids.

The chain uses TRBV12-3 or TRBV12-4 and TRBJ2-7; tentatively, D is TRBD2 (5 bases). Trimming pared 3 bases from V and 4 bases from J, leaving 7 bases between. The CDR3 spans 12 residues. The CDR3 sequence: CASSLEVYEQYF. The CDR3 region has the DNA TGTGCCAGCAGTTTGGAGGTTTACGAGCAGTACTTC.

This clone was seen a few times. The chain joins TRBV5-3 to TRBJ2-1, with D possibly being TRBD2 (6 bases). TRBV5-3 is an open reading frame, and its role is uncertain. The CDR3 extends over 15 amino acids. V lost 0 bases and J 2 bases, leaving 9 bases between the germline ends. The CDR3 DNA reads TGTGCCAGAAGCTTGGTGGAGGGACCCTACAATGAGCAGTTCTTC. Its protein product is CARSLVEGPYNEQFF.